One and the same sample provided the 21 T cell receptor beta chains below, sequenced in a study of shared clonotypes between healthy human individuals. The naive CD8 subset, CD45RO-negative cells positively selected for CCR7, excluded terminally differentiated effector memory CD45RA+ cells. Sequenced by immunoSEQ multiplex PCR; TCRdb stores in-frame clones only, minus some. The profile shows approximately 600,000 clones, about 95% of them singletons. Sequencing was carried out using naive CD8+ T cells sorted from blood. The receptors were sampled from a woman aged 25 to 39 in good health.

The chain combines TRBV9 with TRBJ1-1; D possibly corresponds to TRBD1 (5 bases). Trimming removed 6 bases from V and 4 bases from J, with 19 bases in between. The CDR3 has 15 residues. Per the germline V gene, CDR1 is SGDLS and CDR2 is YYNGEE. CDR3 bases: TGTGCCAGCACCCGAATGGGGGATTCTTCCACTGAAGCTTTCTTT. Protein sequence: CASTRMGDSSTEAFF.

The CDR3 DNA reads TGTGCCAGCAGTGACGGAACCGGGACAGGCGACTCCTACGAGCAGTACTTC. It translates to CASSDGTGTGDSYEQYF. This sequence joins TRBV6-4 and TRBJ2-7; TRBD1 agrees at 8 bases. There are 17 residues in the CDR3. Trimming at V came to 2 bases and at J to 0 bases, leaving 9 bases not matched to a gene. Germline CDR1 reads MRHNA; CDR2 reads SNTAGT.

The genes are TRBV27 and TRBJ2-7; no clear D. The CDR3 consists of 11 residues. The germline gives CDR1 MNHEY, CDR2 SMNVEV (reference sequence). V lost 2 bases, J lost 6 bases, and 5 bases lay in between. The chain's CDR3 is CASSLPPEQYF. The CDR3 DNA follows: TGTGCCAGCAGTTTACCCCCCGAGCAGTACTTC.

This chain uses TRBV28 with TRBJ2-1, with D unresolved. Trimming pared 6 bases from V and 9 bases from J, leaving 15 bases between. This CDR3 region has 13 residues. The germline V gene has CDR1 MDHEN and CDR2 SYDVKM. In nucleotides, the CDR3 is TGTGCCAGCAGCCCAGACTCGCCCGCTGAGCAGTTCTTC. The encoded protein is CASSPDSPAEQFF.

The rearrangement links TRBV9 to TRBJ1-1, with no clear D. The germline CDR1 and CDR2 sequences are SGDLS and YYNGEE. This CDR3 is built from 12 residues. V lost 0 bases, J lost 4 bases, and 4 bases lay in between. CDR3 in amino acids: CASSVDSTEAFF. The CDR3 DNA reads as TGTGCCAGCAGCGTAGATAGCACTGAAGCTTTCTTT.

The chain combines TRBV27 with TRBJ2-5, with D possibly matching TRBD1 (6 bases). The DNA end is a closer match to TRBJ2-7, so the J assignment may be wrong. Germline-derived CDR1 and CDR2 are MNHEY and SMNVEV (reference sequence). The length of the CDR3 is 15 residues. CDR3 coding DNA: TGTGCCAGCAGTCCCTGGGACACCCTAAATTACGAGCAGTACTTC. As protein: CASSPWDTLNYEQYF.

The CDR3 sequence: CASSQATGGGVYEQYF. CDR3 nucleotide sequence: TGTGCCAGCAGCCAAGCTACAGGGGGTGGTGTGTACGAGCAGTACTTC. The J gene is TRBJ2-7, the V gene TRBV4-2; 8 bases fit TRBD1. Germline lookup yields CDR1 LGHNA and CDR2 YNFKEQ. V lost 1 base to trimming and J lost 4 bases; unmatched junction nucleotides: 9. The CDR3 runs to 16 residues.

As regards this clone: This specimen includes other DNA sequences encoding the same CDR3. The rearrangement links TRBV7-8 to TRBJ2-1, with D unclear. This CDR3 contains 15 residues. V lost 2 bases to trimming and J lost 2 bases, with 10 bases between them. Germline lookup yields CDR1 SGHVS and CDR2 FQNEAQ. The CDR3 DNA sequence: TGTGCCAGCAGCTTACTTGCAGACCCCTACAATGAGCAGTTCTTC. It encodes CASSLLADPYNEQFF.

V is TRBV27 and J is TRBJ2-7; D is uncertain. This CDR3 has 14 amino acids. V gave up 4 bases and J gave up 5 bases, with 15 bases separating them. Germline V lookup: CDR1 MNHEY, CDR2 SMNVEV (reference sequence). CDR3 sequence: CASSSHPSAHEQYF. The CDR3 DNA follows: TGTGCCAGCAGTTCTCACCCCTCGGCCCACGAGCAGTACTTC.

The genes are TRBV7-9 and TRBJ2-7, with TRBD1 identical over 7 bases. The CDR3 consists of 15 residues. Germline CDR1 and CDR2: SEHNR and FQNEAQ (reference sequence). J gave up 2 bases and V 4 bases, and 8 bases lay outside the gene matches. The DNA of the CDR3 is TGTGCCAGCAGCTGGACAGGAGAATACCCCTACGAGCAGTACTTC. Residues: CASSWTGEYPYEQYF.

The rearrangement uses TRBV28 and TRBJ1-1; no reliable D call. This CDR3 has 13 residues. V lost 5 bases to trimming and J lost 3 bases, with 10 bases between them. Per the germline V gene, CDR1 is MDHEN and CDR2 is SYDVKM. CDR3 nucleotide sequence: TGTGCCAGCAGTGCAAAGACGGACACTGAAGCTTTCTTT. Protein sequence: CASSAKTDTEAFF.

The chain combines TRBV7-9 with TRBJ2-7, with D perhaps matching TRBD2 (5 bases). Germline V lookup: CDR1 SEHNR, CDR2 FQNEAQ (reference sequence). Trimming stripped 4 bases from V and 4 bases from J, with 17 bases between. The CDR3 has 15 residues. CDR3 loop: CASSSQLSSAYEQYF. The CDR3 DNA follows: TGTGCCAGCAGCTCCCAGCTAAGTAGCGCGTACGAGCAGTACTTC. Full variable domain (missing parts from reference TRBV7-9 and TRBJ2-7): DTGVSQNPRHKITKRGQNVTFRCDPISEHNRLYWYRQTLGQGPEFLTYFQNEAQLEKSRLLSDRFSAERPKGSFSTLEIQRTEQGDSAMYLCASSSQLSSAYEQYFGPGTRLTVT.

This clone appeared once. Different DNA sequences within this sample yield the same CDR3. V gene TRBV5-4 combines with J gene TRBJ2-7; tentatively, D is TRBD1 (6 bases). The V end lost 0 bases, the J end lost 6 bases, and 7 bases lay between the germline ends. The CDR3 spans 12 residues. CDR1 and CDR2 (germline): SGHNT, YYREEE (reference sequence). Written as DNA, the CDR3 is TGTGCCAGCAGCTTGGGAGGGGGCGAGCAGTACTTC. It is translated as CASSLGGGEQYF.

V is TRBV6-1 and J is TRBJ1-5; tentatively, D is TRBD1 (5 bases). The length of the CDR3 is 15 residues. With 2 bases removed from V and 0 bases from J, the gap between germline ends came to 8 bases. Per the germline V gene, CDR1 is MNHNS and CDR2 is SASEGT. The chain's CDR3 is CASSEPRDSNQPQHF. The CDR3 nucleotides are TGTGCCAGCAGTGAACCCAGGGATAGCAATCAGCCCCAGCATTTT.

This clone was observed a handful of times. Other DNA sequences of this sample code for an identical CDR3. CDR3 nucleotide sequence: TGTGCCAGCAGCCTCCTCTACGAGCAGTACTTC. It is translated as CASSLLYEQYF. The chain employs TRBV7-2 and TRBJ2-7; unclear D gene. Between the trimmed V and J ends, which lost 5 bases and 3 bases, there was a span of 5 bases. CDR1 SGHTA and CDR2 FQGNSA come from the germline V gene. The CDR3 is 11 amino acids.

The chain joins TRBV10-1 to TRBJ2-2; possible D gene TRBD2, 6 bases. The CDR3 spans 14 residues. V dropped 6 bases and J dropped 7 bases, with 15 bases sitting between them. Per the germline V gene, CDR1 is WNHNN and CDR2 is SYGVQD (reference sequence). The CDR3 nucleotides read TGCGCCAGCAGCGAGCGACTAGTTTTCGGGGAGCTGTTTTTT. Translating gives CASSERLVFGELFF.

The V call is TRBV27, the J call TRBJ2-7; TRBD2 agrees at 15 bases. V shed 6 bases, J shed 5 bases, and the junction held 2 bases outside the gene matches. The germline V gene has CDR1 MNHEY and CDR2 SMNVEV (reference sequence). The CDR3 has 14 residues. CDR3 protein: CASRGLAGGHEQYF. In DNA form, the CDR3 reads TGTGCCAGCAGGGGACTAGCGGGAGGCCACGAGCAGTACTTC.

The J gene is TRBJ1-2, the V gene TRBV28, with D possibly TRBD1 on 5 matching bases. The CDR3 is made up of 13 amino acids. The germline V gene has CDR1 MDHEN and CDR2 SYDVKM. Trimming took 2 bases from V and 8 from J, leaving 12 bases between them. This CDR3 is CASSLGALQGYTF. CDR3 DNA: TGTGCCAGCAGTTTAGGGGCCCTGCAAGGCTACACCTTC.

The rearrangement joins TRBV28 to TRBJ1-2; D uncertain. CDR1 is MDHEN and CDR2 is SYDVKM in the germline V gene. V shed 6 bases and J shed 4 bases, with 12 bases lying between them. CDR3 length: 13 residues. The CDR3 nucleotides read TGTGCCAGCAGCGAGGACCGGGGCTATGGCTACACCTTC. Its protein product is CASSEDRGYGYTF.

This chain connects TRBV10-2 to TRBJ2-7; D gene ambiguous. CDR3 size: 12 residues. The V end lost 6 bases, the J end lost 4 bases, and 10 bases lay between the germline ends. CDR1 and CDR2 from the germline V gene are WSHSY and SAAADI. CDR3 sequence: CASSPSFYEQYF. The CDR3 coding sequence is TGCGCCAGCAGCCCAAGTTTTTACGAGCAGTACTTC.

The rearrangement joins TRBV5-6 to TRBJ2-1; maybe TRBD2 (5 bases). Germline V lookup: CDR1 SGHDT, CDR2 YYEEEE. The CDR3 loop spans 13 amino acids. Deletions cut 2 bases from V and 8 bases from J, with 11 bases between. The CDR3 region is CASSLWGAHEQFF. The CDR3 nucleotides are TGTGCCAGCAGCTTATGGGGAGCCCATGAGCAGTTCTTC.